What follows describes a single T cell receptor beta chain. This record belongs to a study of preoperative IRX-2 immunotherapy in early breast cancer. The method was immunoSEQ multiplex PCR; TCRdb's version includes in-frame clones alone and lacks a portion of them. The data contain 75,000 to 100,000 clones, about nine tenths of them singletons. Specified treatment: preoperative locoregional IRX-2 cytokine immunotherapy. Preoperative locoregional IRX-2 cytokine immunotherapy was tested in the phase Ib source study. This TCR was sampled from a human donor with breast cancer. The sequenced sample was tumor tissue, obtained after IRX-2 immunotherapy.

This CDR3 is CATDLPRGGNQPQHF. The CDR3 coding sequence is TGTGCCACCGACCTACCTCGGGGGGGCAATCAGCCCCAGCATTTT. The J gene is TRBJ1-5, the V gene TRBV22-1. TRBV22-1 is classified as a pseudogene. This CDR3 is built from 15 residues.